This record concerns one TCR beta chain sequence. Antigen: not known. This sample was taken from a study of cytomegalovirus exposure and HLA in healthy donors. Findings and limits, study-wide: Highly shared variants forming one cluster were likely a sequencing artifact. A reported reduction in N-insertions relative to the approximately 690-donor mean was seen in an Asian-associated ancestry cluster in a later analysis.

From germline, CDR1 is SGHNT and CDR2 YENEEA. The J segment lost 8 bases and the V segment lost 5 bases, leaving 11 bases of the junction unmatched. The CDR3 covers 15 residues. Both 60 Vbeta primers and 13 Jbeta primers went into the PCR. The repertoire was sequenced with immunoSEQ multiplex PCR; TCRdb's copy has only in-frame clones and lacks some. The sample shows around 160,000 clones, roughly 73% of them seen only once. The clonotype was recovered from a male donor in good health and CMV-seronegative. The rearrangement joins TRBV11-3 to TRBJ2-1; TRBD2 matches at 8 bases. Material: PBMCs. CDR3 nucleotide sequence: TGTGCCAGCAGCCGGGAGGGAGGTTACAACCATGAGCAGTTCTTC. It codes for CASSREGGYNHEQFF.